The following is a T cell receptor (beta chain) sequence with its context. This sample was included in a study of control samples from healthy donors and cancer patients. The CDR3 extends over 14 amino acids. CDR1 and CDR2 (germline): SGHDT, YYEEEE. Trimming took 4 bases from V and 3 from J, leaving 14 bases between them. The data were produced by immunoSEQ multiplex PCR, yet TCRdb's version contains in-frame clones alone and is incomplete. The sample has 120,000 or so clones; approximately 94% are singletons. Sequencing was carried out using PBMCs. The J gene is TRBJ2-7, the V gene TRBV5-6; D might be TRBD1 or TRBD2, each matching 6 bases. This receptor was taken from a man aged 50-59 years with head and neck cancer. The CDR3 region is CASSPRGALYEQYF. CDR3 nucleotides: TGTGCCAGCAGCCCTAGGGGGGCGCTCTACGAGCAGTACTTC.